The present T cell receptor beta chain was sequenced within a study of T cells expressing NK-cell markers. At the level of the study: Sorted CD3+CD56-NKG2C+, CD3+CD56+NKG2C+ and CD3+CD56+NKG2C- T cells supplied the TCR beta repertoires.

Study-level results: Among a few donors, these clonotypes also ranked first in the CD3+CD56-NKG2C+ fraction. Five or six donors showed dominant NKG2C+ clonotypes comprising about 1.0-7.5% of their CD8+ T cells.

CDR1 SGHTA and CDR2 FQGNSA come from the germline V gene. This CDR3 region has 12 residues. Points on this clonotype: Its antigen is unknown.

TCRdb re-called the 5' RACE reads; one entry per CDR3 protein, DNA not given. The sample table sets out 250,000 to 300,000 distinct CDR3 sequences. The material sequenced was blood T cells: a sorted CD56 or NKG2C T cell subset, CD4+ or CD8+ T cells, or bulk PBMC T cells (not recorded which). The V gene is TRBV7-2, the J gene TRBJ1-1; TCRdb's assignment of TRBD1 cannot be checked, as there is no DNA. This receptor was identified in a woman between 18 and 70 years old in good health. This CDR3 is CASTPRYSEAFF.